This TCR beta chain was identified in a study of CDR3 diversity in severe acne (dated by TCRdb to between 2019 and 2020). With respect to this clonotype: No cognate antigen has been identified for it. Just one base apart from a much larger clone, this may be a read error.

CDR1 and CDR2 are read off the germline V gene as SGHTA and FQGTGA. From the cysteine through the phenylalanine, the CDR3 covers 14 amino acids. Kept here is only the CDR3 DNA, which spans 42 bases and is read in frame from base 1. Libraries were built with PCR. Sequencing was carried out with an Illumina HiSeq 2000. The raw public reads went through TCRdb reprocessing: fastp at Q25, MiXCR clone calling, in-frame beta chains kept. Each entry is one CDR3 protein sequence, shown with its most common DNA and genes. Present in this sample are about 90,000 distinct CDR3 sequences, approximately 54% of which were seen just once. The ten largest clones take up 11% of the sample.

This TCR was recovered from a male donor with severe acne vulgaris. Sequencing was done on a sample of blood. This chain joins TRBV7-3 to TRBJ2-3, with the D gene call left open. The nucleotides read TGTGCCAACAGCTTGATAACGAACACAGATACGCAGTATTTT. Its product reads: CANSLITNTDTQYF.